What follows are 23 T cell receptor beta chains derived from one specimen sequenced in a study of cytomegalovirus exposure and HLA in healthy donors. The PCR ran on 60 Vbeta and 13 Jbeta primers. Sequencing used immunoSEQ multiplex PCR; TCRdb keeps in-frame clones, though not all of them. The repertoire holds about 83,000 clones, more than 60% seen once, with 5.9% in the top ten. Sequenced material: PBMCs. These receptors all stem from a man in his late teens or twenties in good health and CMV-seropositive.

This sequence joins TRBV7-3 and TRBJ1-1; TRBD1 matches at 7 bases. Trimming at V came to 5 bases and at J to 8 bases, leaving 5 bases not matched to a gene. CDR3 length: 12 residues. In germline, CDR1 is SGHTA, CDR2 FQGTGA. The DNA for the CDR3 is TGTGCCAGCAGCCAGGGGGGCGGAGAAGCTTTCTTT. Its translation: CASSQGGGEAFF. The whole variable domain, filled in from reference TRBV7-3 and TRBJ1-1, reads GAGVSQTPSNKVTEKGKYVELRCDPISGHTALYWYRQSLGQGPEFLIYFQGTGAADDSGLPNDRFFAVRPEGSVSTLKIQRTERGDSAVYLCASSQGGGEAFFGQGTRLTVV.

The CDR3, as DNA: TGTGCCAGCAGTTCCGCATCTACTACGCAGTATTTT. Protein sequence: CASSSASTTQYF. The V gene is TRBV6-1, the J gene TRBJ2-3; unclear D gene. V was pared by 5 bases and J by 8 bases, with 11 bases between. Germline CDR1 MNHNS, CDR2 SASEGT. This CDR3 comprises 12 residues.

J is TRBJ2-7 and V is TRBV5-6; D gene ambiguous. Trimming cost V 2 bases and J 2 bases, with 8 bases left between them. The CDR3 extends over 13 amino acids. The germline V gene encodes CDR1 SGHDT and CDR2 YYEEEE. CDR3: CASSFGSTYEQYF. DNA for the CDR3: TGTGCCAGCAGCTTTGGCTCCACCTACGAGCAGTACTTC.

The genes are TRBV27 and TRBJ2-7; weak D call: TRBD1 (5 bases). The V end was cut by 3 bases, the J end by 2 bases, with 8 bases between. Germline-derived CDR1 and CDR2 are MNHEY and SMNVEV (reference sequence). CDR3 size: 13 residues. The CDR3 bases are TGTGCCAGCAGTTTGCAGGGCCCCTACGAGCAGTACTTC. It translates to CASSLQGPYEQYF.

The V and J genes are TRBV9 and TRBJ2-1, with TRBD2 matching 7 bases. V trimming: 0 bases; J trimming: 9 bases; junction bases outside the gene matches: 9. Germline CDR1 is SGDLS and CDR2 is YYNGEE. CDR3 size: 15 residues. The CDR3 sequence is CASSVGLSGRGEQFF. The CDR3 nucleotides are TGTGCCAGCAGCGTAGGATTGTCTGGGAGGGGTGAGCAGTTCTTC.

This chain uses TRBV11-2 with TRBJ2-7, with D unresolved. Germline V gene lookup returns CDR1 SGHAT and CDR2 FQNNGV. The CDR3 totals 16 residues. Trimming cost V 4 bases and J 3 bases, with 19 bases left between them. In DNA, the CDR3 is TGTGCCAGCAGCTCTCACCCATTAGAACGGAGCTACGAGCAGTACTTC. Protein product: CASSSHPLERSYEQYF.

This chain connects TRBV7-2 to TRBJ2-3; 13 bases are shared with TRBD2. The CDR3 covers 15 residues. V lost 2 bases and J lost 6; bases outside the gene matches: 2. The germline CDR1 and CDR2 sequences are SGHTA and FQGNSA. The CDR3 spells CASSLRTSGSDTQYF. The CDR3 nucleotides read TGTGCCAGCAGCTTACGGACTAGCGGGAGCGATACGCAGTATTTT.

This chain uses TRBV6-6 with TRBJ2-7; 9 nucleotides agree with TRBD2. Looked up from germline, CDR1 is MNHNY and CDR2 is SVGAGI (reference sequence). V trimming: 6 bases; J trimming: 0 bases; junction bases outside the gene matches: 6. The length of the CDR3 is 15 residues. CDR3 region: CASRSRGLASYEQYF. The DNA of the CDR3 is TGTGCCAGCAGGTCCCGGGGACTAGCCTCCTACGAGCAGTACTTC.

V and J are TRBV4-1 and TRBJ2-3; 8 bases agree with TRBD1. Germline CDR1 reads MGHRA; CDR2 reads YSYEKL. Trimming took 4 bases from V and 4 from J; bases not matched to a gene: 13. CDR3 size: 17 residues. CDR3 protein: CASSPPVAPRGPDTQYF. In nucleotides, the CDR3 is TGCGCCAGCAGCCCCCCGGTAGCCCCCAGGGGGCCAGATACGCAGTATTTT.

The rearrangement joins TRBV9 to TRBJ2-2; TRBD1 might be the D (5 bases). The germline V gene encodes CDR1 SGDLS and CDR2 YYNGEE. Trimming left V 2 bases short and J 2 bases short, with 13 bases between. The CDR3 contains 16 residues. CDR3 sequence: CASSVHDSQNTGELFF. CDR3 bases: TGTGCCAGCAGCGTTCACGACAGTCAAAACACCGGGGAGCTGTTTTTT. Full variable domain (outside the CDR3, taken from reference TRBV9 and TRBJ2-2): DSGVTQTPKHLITATGQRVTLRCSPRSGDLSVYWYQQSLDQGLQFLIQYYNGEERAKGNILERFSAQQFPDLHSELNLSSLELGDSALYFCASSVHDSQNTGELFFGEGSRLTVL.

J is TRBJ2-1 and V is TRBV7-9; tentatively, D is TRBD2 (6 bases). V was shortened by 5 bases and J by 3 bases, with 20 bases between the two germline ends. The CDR3 is 17 residues long. Germline V gene lookup returns CDR1 SEHNR and CDR2 FQNEAQ (reference sequence). The CDR3 protein is CASSAPTAEGHYNEQFF. For the CDR3, the DNA is TGTGCCAGCAGCGCCCCGACAGCGGAGGGCCACTACAATGAGCAGTTCTTC.

The chain uses TRBV7-8 and TRBJ1-1, with D tentatively TRBD1 (6 bases). The V gene lost 5 bases and the J gene lost 0 bases, with 10 bases spanning the gap. The CDR3 has 14 residues. CDR1 SGHVS and CDR2 FQNEAQ come from the germline V gene. The DNA of the CDR3 is TGTGCCAGCAGCCCCAGGGGCATGAACACTGAAGCTTTCTTT. This gives the protein CASSPRGMNTEAFF. Using reference TRBV7-8 and TRBJ1-1 for the parts outside the CDR3, the full variable domain is GAGVSQSPRYKVAKRGQDVALRCDPISGHVSLFWYQQALGQGPEFLTYFQNEAQLDKSGLPSDRFFAERPEGSVSTLKIQRTQQEDSAVYLCASSPRGMNTEAFFGQGTRLTVV.

This chain joins TRBV6-1 and TRBJ2-1; 8 bases fit TRBD1. The length of the CDR3 is 14 residues. Germline lookup yields CDR1 MNHNS and CDR2 SASEGT. The CDR3 bases are TGTGCTTCGAGGTGGACAGGGTCCTACAATGAGCAGTTCTTC. Its protein product is CASRWTGSYNEQFF.

The J gene is TRBJ2-7, the V gene TRBV5-4; 8 nucleotides align to TRBD2. After removal of 1 base from V and 3 bases from J, the junction contained 18 bases not matched to a gene. CDR3 length equals 19 residues. CDR1 is SGHNT, CDR2 YYREEE, per germline (reference sequence). The CDR3 sequence is CASSLIPGGPAALYYEQYF. CDR3 nucleotides: TGTGCCAGCAGCTTGATCCCGGGAGGGCCCGCGGCACTTTACTACGAGCAGTACTTC.

This chain links TRBV2 with TRBJ2-7; 8 positions match TRBD1. V shed 8 bases, J shed 6 bases, and the junction held 9 bases outside the gene matches. This CDR3 spans 13 amino acids. From germline, CDR1 is SNHLY and CDR2 FYNNEI. The CDR3 loop reads CASLGQGVGEQYF. The DNA for the CDR3 is TGTGCCAGCTTAGGACAGGGCGTCGGCGAGCAGTACTTC.

The chain combines TRBV19 with TRBJ1-1; TRBD1 is a possible D gene (6 bases). Germline V gene lookup returns CDR1 LNHDA and CDR2 SQIVND (reference sequence). V was cut by 10 bases and J by 5 bases, with 20 bases left in between. The CDR3 consists of 14 residues. The CDR3: CATNPTDSLTEAFF. The CDR3 DNA reads as TGTGCCACCAATCCCACGGACAGTTTAACTGAAGCTTTCTTT.

This clone was detected only a few times. The gene calls are TRBV19 and TRBJ1-5, with a tentative D call TRBD1 (6 bases). CDR3 size: 12 residues. Trimming removed 6 bases at V and 4 bases at J, with 7 bases between. Germline CDR1 and CDR2: LNHDA and SQIVND (reference sequence). The CDR3 sequence is CASSQGNQPQHF. The DNA for the CDR3 is TGTGCCAGTAGCCAGGGGAATCAGCCCCAGCATTTT. The variable domain in full, completed from reference TRBV19 and TRBJ1-5, reads DGGITQSPKYLFRKEGQNVTLSCEQNLNHDAMYWYRQDPGQGLRLIYYSQIVNDFQKGDIAEGYSVSREKKESFPLTVTSAQKNPTAFYLCASSQGNQPQHFGDGTRLSIL.

The chain recombines TRBV6-5 with TRBJ2-1; the match to TRBD2 covers 7 bases. The CDR3 is 15 amino acids. V dropped 6 bases and J dropped 2; count of bases not matched to a gene: 7. The germline V gene has CDR1 MNHEY and CDR2 SVGAGI. The CDR3 is CASSLTGTTYNEQFF. The CDR3 region has the DNA TGTGCCAGCAGCCTGACCGGGACTACCTACAATGAGCAGTTCTTC.

The J gene is TRBJ1-1, the V gene TRBV5-1, with D possibly matching TRBD1 (5 bases). Looked up from germline, CDR1 is SGHRS and CDR2 is YFSETQ. The CDR3 consists of 14 residues. V shed 3 bases and J shed 6 bases, with 15 bases lying between them. This chain's CDR3 is CASSSRDFGAEAFF. In DNA, the CDR3 is TGCGCCAGCAGCTCTAGGGACTTTGGGGCTGAAGCTTTCTTT.

This clone is a singleton in its sample. The J gene is TRBJ1-5, the V gene TRBV19, with 8 positions matching TRBD1. J was trimmed by 2 bases and V by 6 bases; bases with no gene match: 6. The germline CDR1 and CDR2 sequences are LNHDA and SQIVND (reference sequence). The CDR3 has 15 residues. CDR3 sequence (DNA): TGTGCCAGTAGCCGAGGACAGGGCGGCAATCAGCCCCAGCATTTT. This sequence encodes CASSRGQGGNQPQHF.

This chain connects TRBV19 to TRBJ2-7; 7 positions agree with TRBD1. The CDR3 consists of 14 residues. The V segment lost 3 bases and the J segment 6 bases; nucleotides outside the gene matches: 8. The germline V gene encodes CDR1 LNHDA and CDR2 SQIVND (reference sequence). DNA of the CDR3: TGTGCCAGTAGTATCTGGGGGACAGTTTCCGAGCAGTACTTC. Translation gives CASSIWGTVSEQYF.

The V and J genes are TRBV18 and TRBJ2-7; a weak D match, TRBD1 (7 bases). Germline V gene lookup returns CDR1 KGHSH and CDR2 LQKENI. Trimming cost V 2 bases and J 0 bases, with 11 bases left between them. The CDR3 contains 15 residues. CDR3 protein: CASSPSQGGSYEQYF. The CDR3 nucleotides are TGTGCCAGCTCACCATCCCAGGGGGGCTCCTACGAGCAGTACTTC.

V usage is TRBV18 and J usage is TRBJ2-1; 12 bases line up with TRBD2. Germline V gene lookup returns CDR1 KGHSH and CDR2 LQKENI. This CDR3 is 16 amino acids long. After removal of 3 bases from V and 4 bases from J, the junction contained 4 bases not matched to a gene. DNA of the CDR3: TGTGCCAGCTCACCCCGTCTAGCGGGAGGGTACAATGAGCAGTTCTTC. Its protein product is CASSPRLAGGYNEQFF.